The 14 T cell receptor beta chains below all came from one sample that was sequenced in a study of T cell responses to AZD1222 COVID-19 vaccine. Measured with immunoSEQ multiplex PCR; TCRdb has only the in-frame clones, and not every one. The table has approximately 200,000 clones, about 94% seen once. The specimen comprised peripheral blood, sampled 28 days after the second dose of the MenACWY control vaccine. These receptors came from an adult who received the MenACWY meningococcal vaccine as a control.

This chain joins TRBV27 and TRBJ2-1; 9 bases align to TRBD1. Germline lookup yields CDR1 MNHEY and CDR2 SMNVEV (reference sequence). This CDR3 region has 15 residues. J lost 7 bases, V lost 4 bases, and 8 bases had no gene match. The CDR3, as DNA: TGTGCCAGCAGTTCCGCCGGGACAGGGTCAAATGAGCAGTTCTTC. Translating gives CASSSAGTGSNEQFF.

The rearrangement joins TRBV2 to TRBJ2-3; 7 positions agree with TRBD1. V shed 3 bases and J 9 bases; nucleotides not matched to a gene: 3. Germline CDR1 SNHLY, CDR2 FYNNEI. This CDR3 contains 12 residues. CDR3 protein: CASSDRDSTQYF. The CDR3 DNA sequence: TGTGCCAGCAGTGATAGGGACAGCACGCAGTATTTT.

CDR3 sequence reads: CASSFGGGADTQYF. CDR3 DNA: TGTGCCAGCAGTTTTGGGGGCGGCGCAGATACGCAGTATTTT. The V call is TRBV28, the J call TRBJ2-3; D might be TRBD1 (6 bases). Germline CDR1 MDHEN, CDR2 SYDVKM. Trimming took 3 bases from V and 4 from J, leaving 11 bases between them. The CDR3 totals 14 residues.

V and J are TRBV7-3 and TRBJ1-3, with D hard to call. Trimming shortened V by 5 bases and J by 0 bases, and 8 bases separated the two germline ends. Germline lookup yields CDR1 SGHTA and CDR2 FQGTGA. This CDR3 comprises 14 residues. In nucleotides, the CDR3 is TGTGCCAGCAGCCGGACGGACTCTGGAAACACCATATATTTT. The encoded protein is CASSRTDSGNTIYF.

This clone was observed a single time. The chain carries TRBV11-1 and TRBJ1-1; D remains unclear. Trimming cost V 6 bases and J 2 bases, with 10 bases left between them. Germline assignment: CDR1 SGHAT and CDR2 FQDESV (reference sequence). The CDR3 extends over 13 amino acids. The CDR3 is CASREPGNTEAFF. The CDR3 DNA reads TGTGCCAGCAGGGAACCGGGAAACACTGAAGCTTTCTTT. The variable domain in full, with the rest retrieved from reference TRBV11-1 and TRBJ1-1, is EAEVAQSPRYKITEKSQAVAFWCDPISGHATLYWYRQILGQGPELLVQFQDESVVDDSQLPKDRFSAERLKGVDSTLKIQPAELGDSAMYLCASREPGNTEAFFGQGTRLTVV.

CDR3 bases: TGTGCCAGCAGTCCAGATGACGGGGGATTGCATGGCTACACCTTC. Its translation: CASSPDDGGLHGYTF. This rearrangement joins TRBV2 to TRBJ1-2; possible D gene TRBD1, 5 bases. Germline values: CDR1 SNHLY, CDR2 FYNNEI. The V end lost 5 bases, the J end lost 6 bases, and 19 bases lay between the germline ends. The CDR3 is 15 residues long.

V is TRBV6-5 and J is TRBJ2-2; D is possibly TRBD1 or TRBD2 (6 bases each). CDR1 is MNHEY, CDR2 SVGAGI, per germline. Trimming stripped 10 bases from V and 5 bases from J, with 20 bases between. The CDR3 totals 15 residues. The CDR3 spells CAIPYRGRRTGELFF. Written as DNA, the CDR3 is TGTGCCATTCCTTACCGGGGGCGCCGGACCGGGGAGCTGTTTTTT.

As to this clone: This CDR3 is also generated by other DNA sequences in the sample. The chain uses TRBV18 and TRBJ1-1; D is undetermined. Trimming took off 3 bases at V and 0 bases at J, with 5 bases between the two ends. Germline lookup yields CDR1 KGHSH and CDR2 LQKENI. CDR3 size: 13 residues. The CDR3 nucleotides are TGTGCCAGCTCACCCAAAGTGAACACTGAAGCTTTCTTT. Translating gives CASSPKVNTEAFF.

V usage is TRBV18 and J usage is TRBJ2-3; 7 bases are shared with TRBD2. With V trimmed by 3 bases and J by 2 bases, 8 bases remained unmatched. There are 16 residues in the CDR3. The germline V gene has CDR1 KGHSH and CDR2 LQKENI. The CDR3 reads CASSPRPSGLTDTQYF. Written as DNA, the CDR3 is TGTGCCAGCTCACCCAGGCCTAGCGGCCTCACAGATACGCAGTATTTT.

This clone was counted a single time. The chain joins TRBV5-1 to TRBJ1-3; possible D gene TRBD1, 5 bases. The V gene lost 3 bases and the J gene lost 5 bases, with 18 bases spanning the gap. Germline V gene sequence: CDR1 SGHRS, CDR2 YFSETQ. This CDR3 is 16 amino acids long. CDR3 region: CASSSGTSGHRNTIYF. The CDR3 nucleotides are TGCGCCAGCAGCTCGGGGACCTCAGGACATCGAAACACCATATATTTT.

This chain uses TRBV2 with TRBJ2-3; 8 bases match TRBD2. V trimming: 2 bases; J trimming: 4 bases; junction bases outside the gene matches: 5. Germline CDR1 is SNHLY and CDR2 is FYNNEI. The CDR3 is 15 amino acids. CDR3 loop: CASSESGRLPDTQYF. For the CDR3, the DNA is TGTGCCAGCAGTGAAAGCGGGAGACTGCCAGATACGCAGTATTTT.

CDR3 DNA: TGTGCCAGCAGCATCCAGGGTTTACCAGATACGCAGTATTTT. Translated: CASSIQGLPDTQYF. The chain couples TRBV7-9 to TRBJ2-3; D might be TRBD1 (5 bases). The germline CDR1 and CDR2 sequences are SEHNR and FQNEAQ (reference sequence). Trimming stripped 5 bases from V and 4 bases from J, with 13 bases between. The CDR3 loop spans 14 amino acids.

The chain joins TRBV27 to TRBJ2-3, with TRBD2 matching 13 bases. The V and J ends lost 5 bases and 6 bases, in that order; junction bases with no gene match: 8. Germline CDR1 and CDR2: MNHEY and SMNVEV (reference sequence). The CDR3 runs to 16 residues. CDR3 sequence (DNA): TGTGCCAGCAGTCACGGACTAGCGGGAGTCACCGATACGCAGTATTTT. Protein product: CASSHGLAGVTDTQYF.

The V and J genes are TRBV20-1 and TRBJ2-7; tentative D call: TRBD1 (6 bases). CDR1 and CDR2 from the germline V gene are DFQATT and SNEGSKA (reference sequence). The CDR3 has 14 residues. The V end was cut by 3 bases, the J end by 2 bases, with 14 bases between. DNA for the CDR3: TGCAGTGCTAGTCTTCCGGACAGACCCTACGAGCAGTACTTC. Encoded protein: CSASLPDRPYEQYF.